This T cell receptor (beta chain) was identified in a study of breast tumors, draining lymph nodes, adjacent tissues. Notes on the study in general: That most tumor T cells come from lymph nodes remained unproven. Compared with basal-like, luminal-like tumors shared significantly more repertoire with nontumor tissue.

The lymph nodes were axillary draining lymph nodes from breast cancer patients. The germline CDR1 and CDR2 sequences are LGHNA and YNFKEQ. The CDR3 sequence is 16 residues long. V lost 0 bases, J lost 3 bases, and 6 bases stayed unmatched. TCRdb processed the multiplex PCR reads anew with MiXCR; each CDR3 protein has one entry. Here the sample spans 150,000 to 200,000 distinct CDR3 sequences, approximately 30% being singletons. To note about this clonotype: Its antigen is undetermined.

Material for sequencing was axillary lymph node tissue. This sequence joins TRBV4-2 and TRBJ2-3, with 7 bases that match TRBD1. This TCR was sampled from a female donor with breast cancer. Some clones in this sample may be carry-over from other donors' samples. The CDR3, as DNA: TGTGCCAGCAGCCAAGATCGACAGGGAAGGACAGATACGCAGTATTTT. Its translation: CASSQDRQGRTDTQYF.